This T cell receptor (beta chain) was documented in a study of T cells after yellow fever vaccination. A single record per CDR3 protein comes from TCRdb applying MiXCR to the 5' RACE reads. The data hold some 340,000 distinct CDR3 sequences, with around 10% observed a single time. CDR3 length: 15 amino acids. Germline V gene lookup returns CDR1 KGHDR and CDR2 SFDVKD. The V segment lost 3 bases and the J segment 5 bases; nucleotides outside the gene matches: 6. This clonotype was sampled from a man aged 18 to 35 who received the YFV17D yellow fever vaccine. The source material was CD4+ T cells sorted from PBMCs, sampled 45 days after the yellow fever booster vaccination. The chain joins TRBV24-1 to TRBJ2-5, with 9 bases aligning to TRBD1. Here the CDR3 reads CATSDPGQGSETQYF. As DNA, the CDR3 is TGTGCCACCAGTGATCCGGGACAGGGATCGGAGACCCAGTACTTC.